This TCR beta chain emerged from a study of human T cells and chemical hapten exposure. General observations from the study: Large CDR3 similarity clusters arose significantly more often from expanded TCRs than from controls.

Trimming left V 4 bases short and J 0 bases short, with 13 bases between. This CDR3 is 16 amino acids long. CDR1 SGHTA and CDR2 FQGNSA come from the germline V gene. Concerning this clonotype: Its matching antigen is unknown.

Specified time point: patch test 1, 2 weeks after DPC sensitization. Regarding treatment: therapeutic diphenylcyclopropenone sensitization with weekly scalp DPC. Original handling: Sample TCR counts, which ranged from roughly 20,000 to 690,600, had a median of roughly 92,000. TCRdb called the RACE reads again in MiXCR, with one record for every CDR3 protein. TCRdb, not the original authors, processed these V and J calls. The sample holds 74,000 or so distinct CDR3 sequences; about a tenth are singletons and the top ten take 1.3% to 1.5%. The TCR sequence derives from a woman between 45 and 60 years old with alopecia areata. Some clones in this sample may be carry-over from other donors' samples. The V gene is TRBV7-2, the J gene TRBJ2-1; D is perhaps TRBD2 (5 bases). The sample consisted of whole blood, taken in connection with sensitization to the hapten diphenylcyclopropenone (DPC). The CDR3 loop is CASSSRGGSSYNEQFF. CDR3 coding DNA: TGTGCCAGCAGCTCCCGTGGTGGGAGCTCCTACAATGAGCAGTTCTTC.